The clone carrying this TCR beta chain appeared a single time. The target antigen is unknown. The data originate from a study of vaccination and CD4 T cells after COVID-19. Treatment noted: approximately nine-day PBMC culture with coronavirus spike peptide pools or control peptides (ViraFEST assay). Sequenced with the Oncomine TCR Beta short-read assay was DNA taken from cultured CD4+ T cells. The source of extracted genomic DNA was cultured CD4+ T cells. In TCRdb, the PCR reads were re-called with MiXCR into one record per CDR3 protein. The table includes 15,000 to 20,000 distinct CDR3 sequences, 44% detected once. Trimming stripped 5 bases from V and 10 bases from J, with 12 bases between. The CDR3 totals 12 residues. Germline assignment: CDR1 SNHLY and CDR2 FYNNEI.

This sequence originates from a human donor who had recovered from COVID-19. The sequenced material came from CD4+ T cells from blood, cultured in vitro. The chain employs TRBV2 and TRBJ2-1; possible D gene TRBD2, 6 bases. The CDR3 nucleotides read TGTGCCAGCAGTCTAGCGCCCTCCGAGCAGTTCTTC. This sequence encodes CASSLAPSEQFF.